A single sample is the source of the 24 T cell receptor beta chains below, sequenced in a study of Graves' ophthalmopathy and Graves' hyperthyroidism. Researchers took RNA transcripts and amplified TCR beta CDR3 regions from them. HTBI primers were used in a first-round RT-PCR, which preceded a second-round multiplex PCR. TCRdb reanalysed the multiplex PCR reads using MiXCR and keeps one entry per CDR3 protein. The table has around 1.1 million distinct CDR3 sequences, about two fifths seen once. Sequenced material: peripheral blood or thyroid tissue (not recorded which). The receptors come from an adult man with Graves' hyperthyroidism.

This clonotype was observed at least ten times. CDR3: CASSEGGRRADQPQHF. The CDR3 coding sequence is TGTGCCAGCAGTGAAGGGGGGCGCAGGGCGGATCAGCCCCAGCATTTT. The V gene is TRBV2, the J gene TRBJ1-5, with D maybe TRBD1 (6 bases). Looked up from germline, CDR1 is SNHLY and CDR2 is FYNNEI. V was cut by 1 base and J by 5 bases, with 15 bases left in between. This CDR3 contains 16 residues. The full variable domain, rest sourced from reference TRBV2 and TRBJ1-5, is EPEVTQTPSHQVTQMGQEVILRCVPISNHLYFYWYRQILGQKVEFLVSFYNNEISEKSEIFDDQFSVERPDGSNFTLKIRSTKLEDSAMYFCASSEGGRRADQPQHFGDGTRLSIL.

J is TRBJ1-5 and V is TRBV2, with D perhaps TRBD1 (6 bases). Germline CDR1 reads SNHLY; CDR2 reads FYNNEI. The V gene lost 11 bases and the J gene lost 7 bases, with 27 bases spanning the gap. The CDR3 length is 16 residues. For the CDR3, the DNA is TGTGCCCGTCCGACACGACTCGACAGGCATGGCCAGCCCCAGCATTTT. Protein: CARPTRLDRHGQPQHF.

This clonotype was detected many times. The chain is built from TRBV9 and TRBJ1-2; D is ambiguous. CDR1 and CDR2 from the germline V gene are SGDLS and YYNGEE. There are 11 residues in the CDR3. V was cut by 0 bases and J by 10 bases, with 7 bases left in between. The CDR3 loop is CASSVGSSYTF. Written as DNA, the CDR3 is TGTGCCAGCAGCGTAGGTTCGTCCTACACCTTC.

This clonotype was seen only a few times. At one end the junction does not follow the germline gene, possibly because of a read error. The chain has TRBV10-2 and TRBJ2-5; 8 bases map to TRBD2. From germline, CDR1 is WSHSY and CDR2 SAAADI. The CDR3 is 12 residues long. The CDR3 region has the DNA TGTGCCAGCAGTGAGGCGGGAGGGACCCAGTACTTC. It codes for CASSEAGGTQYF.

This clonotype was detected many times. The rearrangement uses TRBV15 and TRBJ1-4; D is uncertain. Trimming shortened V by 1 base and J by 0 bases, and 9 bases separated the two germline ends. From germline, CDR1 is LNHNV and CDR2 YYDKDF (reference sequence). CDR3 size: 16 residues. The CDR3, as DNA: TGTGCCACCAGCAGAGGGGTCGGGGCAACTAATGAAAAACTGTTTTTT. It is translated as CATSRGVGATNEKLFF.

In this sample, this clonotype turned up many times. The chain combines TRBV5-1 with TRBJ2-2; D remains ambiguous. Looked up from germline, CDR1 is SGHRS and CDR2 is YFSETQ. The CDR3 is 14 amino acids. V shed 5 bases and J shed 4 bases, with 12 bases lying between them. The CDR3 sequence is CASRMQGSTGELFF. CDR3 nucleotides: TGCGCCAGCAGGATGCAAGGTAGCACCGGGGAGCTGTTTTTT.

This clonotype has at least ten counts. In nucleotides, the CDR3 is TGCAGTGCTCCCCCGGGGAGCAGAGAGACCCAGTACTTC. It yields the protein CSAPPGSRETQYF. This sequence joins TRBV20-1 and TRBJ2-5; D is possibly TRBD2 (5 bases). V lost 5 bases, J lost 4 bases, and 14 bases lay in between. Germline-derived CDR1 and CDR2 are DFQATT and SNEGSKA (reference sequence). CDR3 size: 13 residues.

The gene calls are TRBV5-1 and TRBJ1-3; no definite D call. Deletions cut 4 bases from V and 4 bases from J, with 9 bases between. Germline V gives CDR1 SGHRS, CDR2 YFSETQ. The CDR3 is 13 amino acids. Here the CDR3 DNA reads TGCGCCAGCAGCATATCGGGAGGAAACACCATATATTTT. It translates to CASSISGGNTIYF.

This clonotype appeared many times. The chain recombines TRBV20-1 with TRBJ1-2, with TRBD1 matching over 9 bases. Germline values: CDR1 DFQATT, CDR2 SNEGSKA (reference sequence). The CDR3 is 12 amino acids. V gave up 3 bases and J gave up 9 bases; unmatched junction bases: 5. The chain's CDR3 is CSASPDRGRYTF. DNA of the CDR3: TGCAGTGCTAGCCCGGACAGGGGACGCTACACCTTC.

This clonotype has only a few counts. This rearrangement joins TRBV10-3 to TRBJ1-1; D might be TRBD1 (5 bases). The CDR3 is made up of 17 amino acids. V shed 10 bases and J shed 0 bases, with 24 bases lying between them. Germline CDR1 and CDR2: ENHRY and SYGVKD. The CDR3 DNA sequence: TGTGCCAGCAGGCCGGGGGTCCGGCAATATTTGAACACTGAAGCTTTCTTT. Its translation: CASRPGVRQYLNTEAFF.

This clonotype has at least ten counts. The V and J genes are TRBV7-9 and TRBJ1-1; perhaps TRBD1 as D (6 bases). CDR1 SEHNR and CDR2 FQNEAQ come from the germline V gene (reference sequence). This CDR3 has 14 amino acids. V gave up 2 bases and J gave up 4 bases, with 11 bases separating them. CDR3 in DNA: TGTGCCAGCAGCTTACCCGCCAGGGGCACTGAAGCTTTCTTT. Residues: CASSLPARGTEAFF.

The table lists this clonotype with a few counts. The V and J genes are TRBV19 and TRBJ1-5; D uncertain. This CDR3 region has 16 residues. Germline V gene sequence: CDR1 LNHDA, CDR2 SQIVND (reference sequence). The V end lost 3 bases, the J end lost 2 bases, and 14 bases lay between the germline ends. The CDR3 DNA reads TGTGCCAGTAGTATGTTACTAATGGGCGGCAATCAGCCCCAGCATTTT. As protein: CASSMLLMGGNQPQHF.

The chain combines TRBV24-1 with TRBJ2-2; D possibly corresponds to TRBD2 (6 bases). Trimming removed 2 bases from V and 6 bases from J, with 15 bases in between. The germline CDR1 and CDR2 sequences are KGHDR and SFDVKD. The CDR3 consists of 16 residues. The CDR3 sequence: CATSDSGGVSAGELFF. The DNA of the CDR3 is TGTGCCACCAGTGATTCCGGAGGGGTGAGCGCCGGGGAGCTGTTTTTT.

This clonotype has only one observation. V usage is TRBV9 and J usage is TRBJ1-1, with D unresolved. Germline CDR1 and CDR2: SGDLS and YYNGEE. V dropped 0 bases and J dropped 1 base, with 7 bases sitting between them. This CDR3 has 14 amino acids. Here the CDR3 DNA reads TGTGCCAGCAGCGTAGGGAATTGGAACACTGAAGCTTTCTTT. This codes for CASSVGNWNTEAFF.

On this clonotype itself: A much larger clone lies one base from this, so it may be a read error. The rearrangement uses TRBV7-2 and TRBJ2-7, with D hard to call. The CDR3 consists of 14 residues. V was shortened by 5 bases and J by 9 bases, with 20 bases between the two germline ends. Germline assignment: CDR1 SGHTA and CDR2 FQGNSA. CDR3 sequence reads: CASSPPGVARGQYF. The CDR3 coding sequence is TGTGCCAGCAGCCCCCCCGGTGTGGCGCGCGGGCAGTACTTC.

This clonotype occurred once. The chain has TRBV19 and TRBJ1-1, with D perhaps TRBD1 (5 bases). Germline V lookup: CDR1 LNHDA, CDR2 SQIVND (reference sequence). There are 15 residues in the CDR3. Deletions cut 6 bases from V and 1 base from J, with 15 bases between. The CDR3 DNA sequence: TGTGCCAGTAGCAAAGCAGGGCCCCCGAACACTGAAGCTTTCTTT. Translated: CASSKAGPPNTEAFF.

V usage is TRBV29-1 and J usage is TRBJ1-1, with D hard to call. The CDR3 extends over 12 amino acids. Looked up from germline, CDR1 is SQVTM and CDR2 is ANQGSEA. V was cut by 7 bases and J by 4 bases, with 13 bases left in between. This chain's CDR3 is CSAEEGGTEAFF. The DNA of the CDR3 is TGCAGCGCCGAGGAGGGAGGCACTGAAGCTTTCTTT.

Many counts were recorded for this clonotype. The chain employs TRBV15 and TRBJ2-7, with 7 bases aligning to TRBD1. The CDR3 totals 14 residues. Looked up from germline, CDR1 is LNHNV and CDR2 is YYDKDF (reference sequence). The V gene end was trimmed by 1 base and the J gene end by 5 bases; junction bases not matched to a gene: 5. CDR3 nucleotide sequence: TGTGCCACCAGCAGAGGACAGGGACGAAACGAGCAGTACTTC. As protein: CATSRGQGRNEQYF.

This clonotype showed up many times. This chain joins TRBV12-3 or TRBV12-4 and TRBJ1-1; 7 nucleotides line up with TRBD1. The CDR3 consists of 13 residues. The V gene end was trimmed by 7 bases and the J gene end by 3 bases; junction bases not matched to a gene: 5. CDR3 sequence reads: CASTDDRDTEAFF. The CDR3 nucleotides read TGTGCCAGCACCGACGACAGGGACACTGAAGCTTTCTTT.

V gene TRBV4-3 combines with J gene TRBJ2-2; 7 bases line up with TRBD2. The CDR3 sequence is 18 residues long. Trimming at V came to 4 bases and at J to 7 bases, leaving 18 bases not matched to a gene. Germline lookup yields CDR1 LGHNA and CDR2 YSLEER. The CDR3 spells CASSPRGGAGAIGGELFF. The CDR3 nucleotides read TGCGCCAGCAGCCCACGTGGAGGGGCGGGAGCAATAGGCGGGGAGCTGTTTTTT.

A remark on this clonotype: A junction boundary mismatches the germline segment, possibly from a read error. The chain is built from TRBV27 and TRBJ2-5; D might be TRBD1 or TRBD2, each matching 5 bases. The CDR3 runs to 16 residues. Germline CDR1 reads MNHEY; CDR2 reads SMNVEV (reference sequence). CDR3 DNA sequence: TGTGCCGGCAGTTTAGTACCCTTTGGGGGCCAAGAGACCCAGTACTTC. Amino acids: CAGSLVPFGGQETQYF.

A word on this clonotype: One junction end disagrees with the germline gene, perhaps due to a read error. The V gene is TRBV29-1, the J gene TRBJ1-2, with D perhaps TRBD1 (5 bases). This CDR3 is built from 12 residues. Germline V gene sequence: CDR1 SQVTM, CDR2 ANQGSEA. CDR3 sequence reads: CSVEPGNYGCTF. In nucleotides, the CDR3 is TGCAGCGTTGAGCCAGGGAACTATGGCTGCACCTTC. The complete variable domain, with remaining parts taken from reference TRBV29-1 and TRBJ1-2, reads SAVISQKPSRDICQRGTSLTIQCQVDSQVTMMFWYRQQPGQSLTLIATANQGSEATYESGFVIDKFPISRPNLTFSTLTVSNMSPEDSSIYLCSVEPGNYGCTFGSGTRLTVV.

The chain has TRBV15 and TRBJ2-7; D call uncertain. V shed 1 base and J shed 0 bases, with 10 bases lying between them. CDR1 LNHNV and CDR2 YYDKDF come from the germline V gene (reference sequence). The CDR3 extends over 15 amino acids. The CDR3 DNA reads as TGTGCCACCAGCAGAGTTGTACAGAGCTCCTACGAGCAGTACTTC. Protein: CATSRVVQSSYEQYF.

Of note for this clonotype: A read error may be the cause here, since a much bigger clone is one base away. This sequence joins TRBV5-1 and TRBJ2-7; 7 nucleotides align to TRBD2. V was pared by 0 bases and J by 4 bases, with 7 bases of the junction left unmatched. The CDR3 extends over 15 amino acids. Germline V gene sequence: CDR1 SGHRS, CDR2 YFSETQ. Written as DNA, the CDR3 is TGCGCCAGCAGCTTGGCGGGCGGGAGTCAGTACGAGCAGTACTTC. Its translation: CASSLAGGSQYEQYF.